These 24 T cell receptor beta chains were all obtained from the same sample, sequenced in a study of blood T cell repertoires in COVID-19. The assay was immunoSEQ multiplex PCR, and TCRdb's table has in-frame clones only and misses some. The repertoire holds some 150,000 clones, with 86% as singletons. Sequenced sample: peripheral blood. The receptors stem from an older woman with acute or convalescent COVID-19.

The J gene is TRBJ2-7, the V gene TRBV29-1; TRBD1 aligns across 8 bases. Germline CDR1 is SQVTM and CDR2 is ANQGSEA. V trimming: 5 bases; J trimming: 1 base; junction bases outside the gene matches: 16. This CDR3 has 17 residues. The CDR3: CSVLKLNLRGPSYEQYF. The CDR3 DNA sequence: TGCAGCGTTCTCAAACTCAATCTCAGGGGGCCATCCTACGAGCAGTACTTC.

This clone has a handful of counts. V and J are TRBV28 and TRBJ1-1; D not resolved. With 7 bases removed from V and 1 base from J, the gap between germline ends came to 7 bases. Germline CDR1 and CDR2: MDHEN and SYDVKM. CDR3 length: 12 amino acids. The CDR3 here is CASTRANTEAFF. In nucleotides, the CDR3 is TGTGCCAGCACGAGGGCGAACACTGAAGCTTTCTTT.

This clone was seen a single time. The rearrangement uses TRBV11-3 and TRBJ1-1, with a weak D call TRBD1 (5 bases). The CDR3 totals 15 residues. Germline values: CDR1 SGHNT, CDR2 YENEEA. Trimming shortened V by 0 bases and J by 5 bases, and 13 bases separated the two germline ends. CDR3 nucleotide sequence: TGTGCCAGCAGCTTAGACGGCAGGGTGGGAACTGAAGCTTTCTTT. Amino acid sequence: CASSLDGRVGTEAFF.

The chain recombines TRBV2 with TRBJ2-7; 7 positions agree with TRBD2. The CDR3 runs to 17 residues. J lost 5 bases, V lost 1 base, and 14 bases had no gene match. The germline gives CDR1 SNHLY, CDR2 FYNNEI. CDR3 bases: TGTGCCAGCAGTGAAGGAAGCGGGGCTAGTTTTGTCCACGAGCAGTACTTC. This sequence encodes CASSEGSGASFVHEQYF.

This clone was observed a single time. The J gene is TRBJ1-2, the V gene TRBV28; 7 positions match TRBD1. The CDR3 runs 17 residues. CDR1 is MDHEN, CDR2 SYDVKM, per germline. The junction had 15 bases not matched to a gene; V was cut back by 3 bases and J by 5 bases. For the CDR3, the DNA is TGTGCCAGCAGTTTCCAGGTCCAATGGACAGGCCCGTATGGCTACACCTTC. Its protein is CASSFQVQWTGPYGYTF.

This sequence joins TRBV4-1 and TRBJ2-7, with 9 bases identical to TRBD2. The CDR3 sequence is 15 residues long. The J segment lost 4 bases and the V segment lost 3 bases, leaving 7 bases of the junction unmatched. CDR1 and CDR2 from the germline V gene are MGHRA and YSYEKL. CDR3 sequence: CASSHGGGVLYEQYF. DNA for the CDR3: TGCGCCAGCAGCCACGGCGGGGGGGTCTTGTACGAGCAGTACTTC.

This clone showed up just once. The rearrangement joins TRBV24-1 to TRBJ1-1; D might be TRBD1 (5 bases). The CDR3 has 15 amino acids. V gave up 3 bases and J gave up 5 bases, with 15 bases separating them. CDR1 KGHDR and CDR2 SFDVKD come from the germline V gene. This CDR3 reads CATSDGGRGRTEAFF. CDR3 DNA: TGTGCCACCAGTGATGGGGGGAGAGGGAGGACTGAAGCTTTCTTT.

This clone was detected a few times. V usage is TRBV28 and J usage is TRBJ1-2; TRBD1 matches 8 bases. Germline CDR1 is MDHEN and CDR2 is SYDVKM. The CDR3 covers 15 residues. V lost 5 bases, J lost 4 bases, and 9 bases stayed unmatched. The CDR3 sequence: CASSPHQGAGYGYTF. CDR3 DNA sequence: TGTGCCAGCAGTCCGCACCAGGGGGCGGGCTATGGCTACACCTTC.

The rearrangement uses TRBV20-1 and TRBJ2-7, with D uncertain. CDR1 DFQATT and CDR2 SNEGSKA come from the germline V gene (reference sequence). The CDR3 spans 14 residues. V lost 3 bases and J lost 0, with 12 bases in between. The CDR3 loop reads CSASKLFDSYEQYF. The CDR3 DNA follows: TGCAGTGCTAGTAAACTCTTCGACTCCTACGAGCAGTACTTC.

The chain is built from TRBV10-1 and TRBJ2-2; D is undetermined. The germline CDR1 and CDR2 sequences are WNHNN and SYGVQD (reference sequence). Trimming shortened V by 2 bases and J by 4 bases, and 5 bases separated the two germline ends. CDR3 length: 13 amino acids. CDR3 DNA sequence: TGCGCCAGCAGTGAGCGAGTCACCGGGGAGCTGTTTTTT. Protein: CASSERVTGELFF.

The CDR3 loop reads CASSRSRTAYSNQPQHF. The CDR3, as DNA: TGTGCCAGCAGCCGATCTAGGACAGCTTATAGCAATCAGCCCCAGCATTTT. The gene calls are TRBV6-2 or TRBV6-3 and TRBJ1-5; possible D gene TRBD1, 6 bases. Trimming pared 6 bases from V and 0 bases from J, leaving 18 bases between. The germline gives CDR1 MNHEY, CDR2 SVGEGT. This CDR3 region has 17 residues.

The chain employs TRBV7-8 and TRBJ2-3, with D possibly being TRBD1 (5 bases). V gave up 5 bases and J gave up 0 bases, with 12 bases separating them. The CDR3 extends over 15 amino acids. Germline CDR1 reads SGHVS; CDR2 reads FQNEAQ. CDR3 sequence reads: CASSPPRTSTDTQYF. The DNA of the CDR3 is TGTGCCAGCAGCCCCCCCCGGACAAGCACAGATACGCAGTATTTT. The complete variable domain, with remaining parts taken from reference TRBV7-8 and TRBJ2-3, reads GAGVSQSPRYKVAKRGQDVALRCDPISGHVSLFWYQQALGQGPEFLTYFQNEAQLDKSGLPSDRFFAERPEGSVSTLKIQRTQQEDSAVYLCASSPPRTSTDTQYFGPGTRLTVL.

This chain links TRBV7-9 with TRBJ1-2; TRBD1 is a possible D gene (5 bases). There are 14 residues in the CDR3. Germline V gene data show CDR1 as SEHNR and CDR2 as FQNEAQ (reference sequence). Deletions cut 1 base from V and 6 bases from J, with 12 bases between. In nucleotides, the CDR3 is TGTGCCAGCAGCTTAGGTCAGGGATCGCATGGCTACACCTTC. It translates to CASSLGQGSHGYTF.

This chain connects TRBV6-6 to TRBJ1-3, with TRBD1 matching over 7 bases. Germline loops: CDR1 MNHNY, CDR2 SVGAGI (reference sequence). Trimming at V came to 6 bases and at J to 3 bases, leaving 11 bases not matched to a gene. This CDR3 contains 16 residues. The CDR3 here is CASSVTGSGRGNTIYF. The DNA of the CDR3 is TGTGCCAGCAGCGTGACAGGGTCTGGCCGTGGAAACACCATATATTTT.

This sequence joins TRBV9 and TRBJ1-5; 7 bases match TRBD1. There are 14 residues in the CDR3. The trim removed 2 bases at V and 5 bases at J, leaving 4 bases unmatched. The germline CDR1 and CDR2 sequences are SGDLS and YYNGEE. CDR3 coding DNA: TGTGCCAGCAGCGTGGGAACAGGGGATCAGCCCCAGCATTTT. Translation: CASSVGTGDQPQHF. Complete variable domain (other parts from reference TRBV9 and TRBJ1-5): DSGVTQTPKHLITATGQRVTLRCSPRSGDLSVYWYQQSLDQGLQFLIQYYNGEERAKGNILERFSAQQFPDLHSELNLSSLELGDSALYFCASSVGTGDQPQHFGDGTRLSIL.

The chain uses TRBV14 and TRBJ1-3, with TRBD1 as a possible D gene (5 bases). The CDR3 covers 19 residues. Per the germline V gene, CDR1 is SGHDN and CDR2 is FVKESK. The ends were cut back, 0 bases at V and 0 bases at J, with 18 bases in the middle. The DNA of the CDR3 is TGTGCCAGCAGCCAAGACATACCGGGACTTGGGCGCTCTGGAAACACCATATATTTT. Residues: CASSQDIPGLGRSGNTIYF.

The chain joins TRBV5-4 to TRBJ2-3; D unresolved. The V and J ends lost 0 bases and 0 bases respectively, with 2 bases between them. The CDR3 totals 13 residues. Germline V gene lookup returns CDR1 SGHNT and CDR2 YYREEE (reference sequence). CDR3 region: CASSLASTDTQYF. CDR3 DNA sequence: TGTGCCAGCAGCTTGGCTAGCACAGATACGCAGTATTTT. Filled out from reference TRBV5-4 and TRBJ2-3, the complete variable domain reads ETGVTQSPTHLIKTRGQQVTLRCSSQSGHNTVSWYQQALGQGPQFIFQYYREEENGRGNFPPRFSGLQFPNYSSELNVNALELDDSALYLCASSLASTDTQYFGPGTRLTVL.

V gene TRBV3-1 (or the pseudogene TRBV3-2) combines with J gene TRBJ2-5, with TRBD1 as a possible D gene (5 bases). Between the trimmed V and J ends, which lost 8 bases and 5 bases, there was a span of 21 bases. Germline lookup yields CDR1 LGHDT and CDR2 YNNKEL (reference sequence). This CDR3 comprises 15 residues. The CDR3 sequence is CASGLPSRQRETQYF. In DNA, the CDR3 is TGTGCCAGCGGTCTCCCATCTCGACAGAGGGAGACCCAGTACTTC.

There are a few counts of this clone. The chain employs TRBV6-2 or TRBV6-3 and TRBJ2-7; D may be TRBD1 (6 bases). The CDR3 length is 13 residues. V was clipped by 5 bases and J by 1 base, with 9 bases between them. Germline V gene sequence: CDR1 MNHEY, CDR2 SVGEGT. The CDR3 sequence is CASSGGRSYEQYF. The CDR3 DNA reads TGTGCCAGCAGTGGGGGCAGATCCTACGAGCAGTACTTC.

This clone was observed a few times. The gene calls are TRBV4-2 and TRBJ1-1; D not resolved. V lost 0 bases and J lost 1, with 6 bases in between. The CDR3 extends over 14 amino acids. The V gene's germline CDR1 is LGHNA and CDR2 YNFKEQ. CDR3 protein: CASSQDDSNTEAFF. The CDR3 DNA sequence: TGTGCCAGCAGCCAAGATGACTCGAACACTGAAGCTTTCTTT.

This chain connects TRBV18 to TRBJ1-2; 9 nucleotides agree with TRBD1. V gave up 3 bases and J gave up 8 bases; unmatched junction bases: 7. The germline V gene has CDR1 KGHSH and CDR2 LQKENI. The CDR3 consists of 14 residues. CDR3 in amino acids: CASSPLETGGGYTF. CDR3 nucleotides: TGTGCCAGCTCACCGTTAGAGACAGGGGGAGGCTACACCTTC. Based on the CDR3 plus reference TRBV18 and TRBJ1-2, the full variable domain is NAGVMQNPRHLVRRRGQEARLRCSPMKGHSHVYWYRQLPEEGLKFMVYLQKENIIDESGMPKERFSAEFPKEGPSILRIQQVVRGDSAAYFCASSPLETGGGYTFGSGTRLTVV.

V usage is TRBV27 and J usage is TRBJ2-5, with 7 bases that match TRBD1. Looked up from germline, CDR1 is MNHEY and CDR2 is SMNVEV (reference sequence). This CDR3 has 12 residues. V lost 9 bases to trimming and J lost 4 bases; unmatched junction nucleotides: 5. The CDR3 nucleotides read TGTGCCAGTGGGACAGCACGAGAGACCCAGTACTTC. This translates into CASGTARETQYF.

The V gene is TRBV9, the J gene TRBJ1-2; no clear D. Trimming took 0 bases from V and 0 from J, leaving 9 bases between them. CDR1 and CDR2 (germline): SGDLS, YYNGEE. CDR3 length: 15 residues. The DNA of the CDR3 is TGTGCCAGCAGCGTAGGGCATTTCCCTAACTATGGCTACACCTTC. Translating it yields CASSVGHFPNYGYTF. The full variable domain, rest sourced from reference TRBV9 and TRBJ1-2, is DSGVTQTPKHLITATGQRVTLRCSPRSGDLSVYWYQQSLDQGLQFLIQYYNGEERAKGNILERFSAQQFPDLHSELNLSSLELGDSALYFCASSVGHFPNYGYTFGSGTRLTVV.

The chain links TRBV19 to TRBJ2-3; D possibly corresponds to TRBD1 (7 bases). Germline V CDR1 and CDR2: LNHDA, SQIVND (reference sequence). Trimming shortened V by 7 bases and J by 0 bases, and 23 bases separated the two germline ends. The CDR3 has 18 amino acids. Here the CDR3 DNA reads TGTGCCAGTACGGGACAGTACCGTGGGAGGCCTAGCACAGATACGCAGTATTTT. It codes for CASTGQYRGRPSTDTQYF.